Listed below are T cell receptor beta chains from one sample, sequenced in a study of liver allograft versus peripheral blood T cells. TCRdb reanalysed the reads using MiXCR and keeps one entry per CDR3 protein. The sample shows 6,000 to 8,000 distinct CDR3 sequences, under 20% of them seen only once. Every receptor here comes from a human patient who had a liver transplant. The T cells may come from the graft donor. CDR3s leave out the opening cysteine and the closing phenylalanine or tryptophan. Size is stated for part of the rows, as once, few or many counts, or as a class when the clone is expanded.

len: 12; v_gene: TRBV19; abundance: -; CDR3aa: ASSNPGRSPEQY
len: 12; v_gene: TRBV20-1; abundance: few; CDR3aa: SAGGSGSTDTQY
len: 14; v_gene: TRBV18; abundance: once; CDR3aa: ASSPTGSSYNSPLH
len: 12; v_gene: TRBV13; abundance: -; CDR3aa: ASSNRDSNTEAF
len: 11; v_gene: TRBV20-1; abundance: many; CDR3aa: SALAPSYNEQF
len: 13; v_gene: TRBV11-2; abundance: -; CDR3aa: ASSLLAENTGELF
len: 14; v_gene: TRBV24-1; abundance: medium-sized; CDR3aa: ATSDLGVSSYNEQF
len: 13; v_gene: TRBV6-6; abundance: -; CDR3aa: ASSLAGQISYEQY
len: 14; v_gene: TRBV11-2; abundance: -; CDR3aa: ASSWGGGTSTDTQY
len: 13; v_gene: TRBV27; abundance: medium-sized; CDR3aa: ASRGLDRLNSPLH
len: 13; v_gene: TRBV19; abundance: medium-sized; CDR3aa: ASSPDTATEYGYT
len: 11; v_gene: TRBV29-1; abundance: -; CDR3aa: SVSWGNTGELF
len: 14; v_gene: TRBV20-1; abundance: few; CDR3aa: SATSTVTPSGTEAF
len: 10; v_gene: TRBV29-1; abundance: medium-sized; CDR3aa: SGRTGGHGYT
len: 11; v_gene: TRBV6-1; abundance: medium-sized; CDR3aa: ASSEGLLIAAF
len: 14; v_gene: TRBV7-9; abundance: -; CDR3aa: ASSLHMTGYNQPQH
len: 11; v_gene: TRBV7-2; abundance: medium-sized; CDR3aa: ASSSQYNTEAF
len: 13; v_gene: TRBV27; abundance: many; CDR3aa: ASSRRTGENEKLF
len: 11; v_gene: TRBV30; abundance: -; CDR3aa: ACLIATNEKLF
len: 10; v_gene: TRBV28; abundance: few; CDR3aa: ASSSGRNEQF
len: 13; v_gene: TRBV6-6; abundance: medium-sized; CDR3aa: ASSYSAGSMNEQF
len: 12; v_gene: TRBV20-1; abundance: -; CDR3aa: SARAGTANTEAF
len: 13; v_gene: TRBV19; abundance: medium-sized; CDR3aa: ASTDTMFSNQPQH
len: 12; v_gene: TRBV20-1; abundance: -; CDR3aa: SARRSGTSREQY
len: 12; v_gene: TRBV9; abundance: few; CDR3aa: ASSVDWTNEKLF
len: 8; v_gene: TRBV18; abundance: medium-sized; CDR3aa: ASSPGEQY
len: 13; v_gene: TRBV6-2/TRBV6-3; abundance: medium-sized; CDR3aa: ASSTGALGNQPQH
len: 11; v_gene: TRBV29-1; abundance: medium-sized; CDR3aa: SVESHSGNTIY
len: 12; v_gene: TRBV20-1; abundance: few; CDR3aa: SARGSGGTETQY
len: 12; v_gene: TRBV11-3; abundance: few; CDR3aa: ASSFGGPTDTQY
len: 14; v_gene: TRBV5-6; abundance: medium-sized; CDR3aa: ASSLSYDQVGETQY
len: 11; v_gene: TRBV19; abundance: many; CDR3aa: ASSPGREYGYT
len: 10; v_gene: TRBV5-6; abundance: few; CDR3aa: ASSVRTNTIY
len: 14; v_gene: TRBV27; abundance: medium-sized; CDR3aa: ASSWFPLRANSPLH
len: 17; v_gene: TRBV28; abundance: many; CDR3aa: ASTPALGREALGTDTQY
len: 11; v_gene: TRBV12-3/TRBV12-4; abundance: -; CDR3aa: ASSWDRFYGYT
len: 12; v_gene: TRBV20-1; abundance: -; CDR3aa: SARQRGRPYEQY
len: 12; v_gene: TRBV29-1; abundance: medium-sized; CDR3aa: SVEPRDRGLGYT
len: 19; v_gene: TRBV5-6; abundance: -; CDR3aa: ASNVFYGSQGRNPSTDTQY
len: 13; v_gene: TRBV6-2/TRBV6-3; abundance: medium-sized; CDR3aa: ASSYTGLGTDTQY
len: 12; v_gene: TRBV12-3/TRBV12-4; abundance: few; CDR3aa: ASSHGTDNEKLF
len: 13; v_gene: TRBV6-5; abundance: medium-sized; CDR3aa: ASSYSRLTNTEAF
len: 11; v_gene: TRBV18; abundance: many; CDR3aa: ASSPGTYYEQY
len: 14; v_gene: TRBV5-4; abundance: medium-sized; CDR3aa: ASSLAEGAGDNEQF
len: 11; v_gene: TRBV5-6; abundance: -; CDR3aa: ASSLKLVIPQY
len: 14; v_gene: TRBV19; abundance: medium-sized; CDR3aa: ASSIRLTASTDTQY
len: 11; v_gene: TRBV19; abundance: -; CDR3aa: ASVSSFTDTQY
len: 13; v_gene: TRBV24-1; abundance: medium-sized; CDR3aa: ATSGGAGSAGELF
len: 11; v_gene: TRBV10-3; abundance: many; CDR3aa: AIKQGSNQPQH
len: 11; v_gene: TRBV29-1; abundance: medium-sized; CDR3aa: SAQQVLNTEAF
len: 11; v_gene: TRBV24-1; abundance: medium-sized; CDR3aa: ATSDFTGLSYT
len: 11; v_gene: TRBV7-9; abundance: -; CDR3aa: ASSSQGNTEAF